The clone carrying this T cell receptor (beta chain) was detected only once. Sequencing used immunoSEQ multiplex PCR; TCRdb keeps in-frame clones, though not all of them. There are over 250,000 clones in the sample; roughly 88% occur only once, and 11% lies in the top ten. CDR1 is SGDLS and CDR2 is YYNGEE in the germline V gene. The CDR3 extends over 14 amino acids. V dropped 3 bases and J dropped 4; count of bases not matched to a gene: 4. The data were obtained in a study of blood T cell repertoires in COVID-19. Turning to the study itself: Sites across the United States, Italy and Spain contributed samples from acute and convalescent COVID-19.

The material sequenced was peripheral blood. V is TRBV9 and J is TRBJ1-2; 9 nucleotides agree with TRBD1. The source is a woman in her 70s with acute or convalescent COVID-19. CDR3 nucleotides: TGTGCCAGCAGCGCAGGACAGGGGCCCTATGGCTACACCTTC. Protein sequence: CASSAGQGPYGYTF.